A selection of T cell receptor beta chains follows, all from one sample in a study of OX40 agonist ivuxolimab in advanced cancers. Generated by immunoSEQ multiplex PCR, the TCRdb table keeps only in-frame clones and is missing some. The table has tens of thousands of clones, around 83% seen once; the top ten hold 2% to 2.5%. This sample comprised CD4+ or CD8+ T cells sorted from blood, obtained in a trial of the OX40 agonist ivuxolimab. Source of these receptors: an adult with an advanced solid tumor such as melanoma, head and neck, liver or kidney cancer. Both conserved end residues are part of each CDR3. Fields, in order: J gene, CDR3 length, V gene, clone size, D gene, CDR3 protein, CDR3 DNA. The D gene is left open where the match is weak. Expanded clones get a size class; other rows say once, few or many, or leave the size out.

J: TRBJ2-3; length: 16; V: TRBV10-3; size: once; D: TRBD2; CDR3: CAISGGLAGGTDTQYF; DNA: TGTGCCATCAGTGGGGGACTAGCGGGGGGTACAGATACGCAGTATTTT
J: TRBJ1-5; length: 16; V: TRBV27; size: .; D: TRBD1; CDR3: CASSGGTALRNQPQHF; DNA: TGTGCCAGCAGTGGAGGGACAGCTTTACGCAATCAGCCCCAGCATTTT
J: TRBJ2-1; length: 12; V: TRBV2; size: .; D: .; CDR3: CASSGSWGGQFF; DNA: TGTGCCAGCAGTGGTTCCTGGGGCGGGCAGTTCTTC
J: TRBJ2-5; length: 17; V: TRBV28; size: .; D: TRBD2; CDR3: CASSSPTSGRARETQYF; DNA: TGTGCCAGCAGTTCCCCGACTAGCGGGAGGGCCCGGGAGACCCAGTACTTC
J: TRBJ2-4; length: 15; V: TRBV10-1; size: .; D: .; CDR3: CASSESGSGKNIQYF; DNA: TGCGCCAGCAGTGAGTCGGGCAGCGGGAAAAACATTCAGTACTTC
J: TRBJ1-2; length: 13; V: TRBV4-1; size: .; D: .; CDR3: CASSQDSLYGYTF; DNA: TGCGCCAGCAGCCAAGATAGCCTTTATGGCTACACCTTC
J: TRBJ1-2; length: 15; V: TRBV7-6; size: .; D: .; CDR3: CASSPGISANYGYTF; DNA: TGTGCCAGCAGCCCAGGGATCTCGGCGAACTATGGCTACACCTTC
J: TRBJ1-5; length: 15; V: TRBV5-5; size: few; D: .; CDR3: CASSLGSGIVQPQHF; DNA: TGTGCCAGCAGCTTGGGGTCAGGGATTGTTCAGCCCCAGCATTTT
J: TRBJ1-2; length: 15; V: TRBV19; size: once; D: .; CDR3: CASKPSEGGGYGYTF; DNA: TGTGCCAGTAAACCCTCGGAGGGAGGCGGCTATGGCTACACCTTC
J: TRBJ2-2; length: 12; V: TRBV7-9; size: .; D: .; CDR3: CASSLEAGELFF; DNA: TGTGCCAGCAGCTTAGAGGCCGGGGAGCTGTTTTTT
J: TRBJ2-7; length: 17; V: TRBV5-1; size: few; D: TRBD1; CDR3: CASSLAAGGPTSYEQYF; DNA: TGCGCCAGCAGCTTGGCCGCAGGGGGCCCAACCTCCTACGAGCAGTACTTC
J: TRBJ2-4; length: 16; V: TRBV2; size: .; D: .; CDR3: CASSARGGAVRNIQYF; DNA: TGTGCCAGCAGCGCCCGAGGGGGGGCGGTGAGGAACATTCAGTACTTC
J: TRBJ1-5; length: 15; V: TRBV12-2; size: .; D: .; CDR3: CASRLAQCLNQPQHF; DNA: TGTGCAAGTCGCTTAGCACAGTGTCTCAATCAGCCCCAGCATTTT
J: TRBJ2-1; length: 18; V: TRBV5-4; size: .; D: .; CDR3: CASSSGGGVRSSYNEQFF; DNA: TGTGCCAGCAGCTCGGGGGGCGGGGTCAGAAGCTCCTACAATGAGCAGTTCTTC
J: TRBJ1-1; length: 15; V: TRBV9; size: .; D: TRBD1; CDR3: CASSRGEGAGTEAFF; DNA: TGTGCCAGCAGCCGGGGGGAGGGGGCAGGCACTGAAGCTTTCTTT
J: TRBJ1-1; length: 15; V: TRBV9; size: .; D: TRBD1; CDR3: CASSSRTGGNTEAFF; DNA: TGTGCCAGCAGCTCCCGGACAGGGGGGAACACTGAAGCTTTCTTT
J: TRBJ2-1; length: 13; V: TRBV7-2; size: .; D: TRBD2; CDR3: CASSLDRASGGFF; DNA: TGTGCCAGCAGCTTAGATCGGGCTAGCGGGGGGTTCTTC
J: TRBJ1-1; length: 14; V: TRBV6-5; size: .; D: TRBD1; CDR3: CASSPDRGSTEAFF; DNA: TGTGCCAGCAGCCCCGACAGGGGGAGCACTGAAGCTTTCTTT
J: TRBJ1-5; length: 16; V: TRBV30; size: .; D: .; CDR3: CAWSVMGESTNQPQHF; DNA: TGTGCCTGGAGTGTTATGGGGGAGAGCACCAATCAGCCCCAGCATTTT
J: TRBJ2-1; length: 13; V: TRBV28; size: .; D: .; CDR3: CASSLRTLDEQFF; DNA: TGTGCCAGCAGTTTAAGGACGTTAGATGAGCAGTTCTTC
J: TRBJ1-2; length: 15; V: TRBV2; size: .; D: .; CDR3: CASSDGQVGPYGYTF; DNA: TGTGCCAGCAGTGACGGGCAGGTTGGGCCCTATGGCTACACCTTC
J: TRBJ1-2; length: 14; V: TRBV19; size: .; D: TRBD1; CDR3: CASTPPGRGRGYTF; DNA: TGTGCCAGTACCCCCCCGGGCAGGGGGCGAGGCTACACCTTC